This T cell receptor beta chain comes out of a study of cytomegalovirus exposure and HLA in healthy donors. As for the study in general: T cells numbering about 180 million yielded approximately 120 million unique TCR beta sequences in an earlier analysis. Regarding the study as a whole: A later analysis, which compared TCR beta chains of equal frequency, found the HLA-associated ones more clonally expanded. Researchers catalogued approximately 170 TCR beta chains as cytomegalovirus-associated.

Primers included in the PCR were 60 Vbeta and 13 Jbeta primers. The assay was immunoSEQ multiplex PCR, and TCRdb's table has in-frame clones only and misses some. The sample includes roughly 130,000 clones, about 73% seen only once; the top ten take 5.8%. Germline V gene sequence: CDR1 SGHRS, CDR2 YFSETQ. This CDR3 has 13 residues. The V and J ends lost 4 bases and 6 bases respectively, with 11 bases between them. In regard to this clone: No antigen is known for it.

The chain joins TRBV5-1 to TRBJ1-5; no clear D. The TCR comes from a woman aged 45-60 years in good health and CMV-seropositive. Sequenced sample: PBMCs. The CDR3 spells CASSLVYGQPQHF. The CDR3 DNA reads TGCGCCAGCAGCCTCGTATACGGTCAGCCCCAGCATTTT. The whole variable domain, remainder taken from reference TRBV5-1 and TRBJ1-5, is KAGVTQTPRYLIKTRGQQVTLSCSPISGHRSVSWYQQTPGQGLQFLFEYFSETQRNKGNFPGRFSGRQFSNSRSEMNVSTLELGDSALYLCASSLVYGQPQHFGDGTRLSIL.